A single sample gave rise to the 23 T cell receptor beta chains below, sequenced in a study of tumor and adjacent non-tumor tissue in lung cancer. TCRbeta libraries were built with three rounds of nested PCR, modified from ARM-PCR. TCRdb called the multiplex PCR reads again in MiXCR, with one record for every CDR3 protein. The table shows fewer than 120,000 distinct CDR3 sequences, with roughly 84% occurring only once. The template was RNA from unsorted bulk tissue. The specimen was lung tumor tissue. The receptors shown here come from a man between 65 and 79 years old with non-small cell lung cancer.

This clonotype was found once. One junction end does not reproduce the germline sequence, and a read error may be involved. This chain links TRBV12-3 or TRBV12-4 with TRBJ2-7; 7 bases align to TRBD1. This CDR3 has 15 residues. CDR3 region: CANSLGTVGTYEQYF. As DNA, the CDR3 is TGTGCCAACAGTTTAGGGACAGTGGGGACCTACGAGCAATACTTC.

This clonotype was observed a handful of times. The chain recombines TRBV4-1 with TRBJ2-2; 8 bases agree with TRBD1. This CDR3 region has 15 residues. V shed 3 bases and J 7 bases; nucleotides not matched to a gene: 7. CDR1 and CDR2 from the germline V gene are MGHRA and YSYEKL. The CDR3 bases are TGCGCCAGCAGCCAGTGGACAGGGCGCGGCGGGGAGCTGTTTTTT. Translating gives CASSQWTGRGGELFF.

This clonotype was seen only once. J is TRBJ2-7 and V is TRBV6-1; the match to TRBD1 covers 8 bases. Germline V gene lookup returns CDR1 MNHNS and CDR2 SASEGT. The CDR3 loop spans 14 amino acids. The CDR3 bases are TGTGTCTGCAGTGATTACCCAACGGACAGGGAACAGTACTTC. Amino acid sequence: CVCSDYPTDREQYF.

With respect to this clonotype: A read error is likely, as this CDR3 ends without the conserved phenylalanine or tryptophan. The chain employs TRBV6-5 and TRBJ1-2, with D hard to call. Germline CDR1 is MNHEY and CDR2 is SVGAGI. CDR3 size: 14 residues. The chain's CDR3 is CASSYSTLNYGYTI. CDR3 DNA: TGTGCCAGCAGTTACTCGACGTTAAACTACGGCTACACCATC.

About this clonotype itself: A read error may produce the germline difference seen at one junction end. V gene TRBV20-1 combines with J gene TRBJ2-3; TRBD2 agrees at 10 bases. The germline gives CDR1 DFQATT, CDR2 SNEGSKA (reference sequence). CDR3 length: 16 residues. The DNA for the CDR3 is TGCAGTTCCCGATGGGAAAGCGGGGGGGTCACAAATACGCAGTATTTT. Translation: CSSRWESGGVTNTQYF.

Turning to this clonotype: No conserved phenylalanine or tryptophan is present at the end of the CDR3, so a read error is the likely explanation. The limits of the CDR3 on the DNA are not certain, so only TCRdb's listed CDR3 is given. V is TRBV4-1 and J is TRBJ2-1. The CDR3 spans 12 residues, counting both ends. The V gene's germline CDR1 is MGHRA and CDR2 YSYEKL. This CDR3 is CASSQVGNEQLP.

Note on this clonotype: The junction departs from germline at one end; a sequencing error may be responsible. The chain links TRBV4-1 to TRBJ2-4; D is possibly TRBD1 (6 bases). This CDR3 has 15 residues. Germline loops: CDR1 MGHRA, CDR2 YSYEKL. The CDR3 loop reads CASSGAGDLSNIQYF. CDR3 nucleotide sequence: TGCGCCAGCAGCGGGGCAGGGGATTTGAGTAACATCCAGTACTTC.

Comments on this clonotype: Compared with germline, one end of the junction differs, possibly owing to a read error. The J gene is TRBJ2-1, the V gene TRBV19; perhaps TRBD2 as D (6 bases). This CDR3 has 18 amino acids. Germline V gene lookup returns CDR1 LNHDA and CDR2 SQIVND (reference sequence). The CDR3 DNA sequence: TGTACCAGTAGTATCCGGGCGGAACGGGAGTTAACCTACAATGAGCAGTTCTTC. It yields the protein CTSSIRAERELTYNEQFF.

Concerning this clonotype: A read error may account for a junction end that differs from germline. The chain combines TRBV10-3 with TRBJ2-7; 8 nucleotides match TRBD2. The CDR3 spans 15 residues. The germline gives CDR1 ENHRY, CDR2 SYGVKD. This chain's CDR3 is CAISGTSGVGREQNF. CDR3 nucleotides: TGTGCCATCAGTGGTACTTCAGGGGTCGGGAGGGAGCAGAACTTC.

This clonotype is termed medium-sized. The V call is TRBV4-2, the J call TRBJ2-7; TRBD2 aligns across 10 bases. Germline CDR1 LGHNA, CDR2 YNFKEQ. J lost 5 bases, V lost 1 base, and 5 bases had no gene match. The CDR3 is made up of 15 amino acids. CDR3: CASSQVALAGDEQYF. The CDR3 DNA follows: TGTGCCAGCAGCCAAGTTGCCCTAGCGGGGGACGAGCAGTACTTC.

As to this clonotype: A much more abundant neighbour one base away suggests this may be a read error. The final CDR3 position lacks the conserved phenylalanine or tryptophan, pointing to a likely read error. The chain carries TRBV28 and TRBJ2-3; TRBD2 matches at 8 bases. Germline CDR1 and CDR2: MDHEN and SYDVKM. CDR3 length: 16 residues. CDR3 sequence reads: CASSFLSGSLSDMQYY. The CDR3 DNA reads TGTGCCAGCAGTTTTCTGAGCGGGAGTTTGTCAGATATGCAGTATTAT.

As concerns this clonotype: Being one base from a much bigger clone, this may be a read error. The chain recombines TRBV30 with TRBJ2-5; TRBD2 aligns across 8 bases. This CDR3 spans 15 amino acids. The V gene's germline CDR1 is GTSNPN and CDR2 SVGIG (reference sequence). V shed 3 bases, J shed 4 bases, and the junction held 10 bases outside the gene matches. Here the CDR3 DNA reads TGTGCCTGGAGAGCAGCGGGGGCGCCGAGAGAGACCCAGTACTTC. Encoded protein: CAWRAAGAPRETQYF.

The V gene is TRBV11-2, the J gene TRBJ2-1; D tentatively reads TRBD1 or TRBD2 (5 bases each). The CDR3 is made up of 16 amino acids. Trimming pared 3 bases from V and 0 bases from J, leaving 12 bases between. Germline V gene lookup returns CDR1 SGHAT and CDR2 FQNNGV. The DNA of the CDR3 is TGTGCCAGCAGCTTGGGTACGGGACGCTCCTACAATGAGCAGTTCTTC. It translates to CASSLGTGRSYNEQFF.

Worth noting for this clonotype: No conserved phenylalanine or tryptophan ends this CDR3, so it is likely a read error. The chain joins TRBV6-1 to TRBJ2-1, with D perhaps assigned TRBD1 or TRBD2 (5 bases each). The CDR3 loop spans 15 amino acids. V shed 3 bases and J shed 5 bases, with 14 bases lying between them. From germline, CDR1 is MNHNS and CDR2 SASEGT. The DNA of the CDR3 is TGTGCCAGCAGTGACCCGGGGCAGCTAAACAATGAGCAGTTCTAC. Protein product: CASSDPGQLNNEQFY.

This clonotype was counted at least ten times. The rearrangement joins TRBV29-1 to TRBJ2-3, with D unclear. The CDR3 is 12 residues long. V was pared by 3 bases and J by 2 bases, with 6 bases between. Germline CDR1 and CDR2: SQVTM and ANQGSEA. The CDR3 sequence: CSVEVNTDTQYF. CDR3 nucleotide sequence: TGCAGCGTTGAGGTCAACACAGATACGCAGTATTTT.

Comment on this clonotype: Compared with germline, one end of the junction differs, possibly owing to a read error. The chain couples TRBV4-3 to TRBJ2-1; D is undetermined. Germline lookup yields CDR1 LGHNA and CDR2 YSLEER. The CDR3 sequence is 17 residues long. The CDR3 is CASSQDPARAEYNEHFF. For the CDR3, the DNA is TGCGCCAGCAGCCAAGACCCAGCAAGAGCTGAATACAATGAGCACTTCTTC.

As to this clonotype: A read error may account for a junction end that differs from germline. The chain uses TRBV6-5 and TRBJ2-2; 10 nucleotides align to TRBD2. CDR3 size: 17 residues. The germline V gene has CDR1 MNHEY and CDR2 SVGAGI. The CDR3 protein is CAGSYSLAGGNTGELFF. Written as DNA, the CDR3 is TGTGCCGGCAGTTACTCGTTAGCGGGAGGTAACACAGGGGAGCTGTTTTTT.

This clonotype is large. V is TRBV29-1 and J is TRBJ2-5; D may be TRBD1 (6 bases). The CDR3 spans 12 residues. From germline, CDR1 is SQVTM and CDR2 ANQGSEA. Trimming stripped 1 base from V and 4 bases from J, with 7 bases between. In nucleotides, the CDR3 is TGCAGCGTTGAAGTAGGGGGAGAGACCCAGTACTTC. This encodes CSVEVGGETQYF.

About this clonotype itself: A much more abundant neighbour one base away suggests this may be a read error. This chain links TRBV13 with TRBJ2-7; D uncertain. From germline, CDR1 is PRHDT and CDR2 FYEKMQ (reference sequence). This CDR3 has 12 amino acids. V was cut by 1 base and J by 8 bases, with 9 bases left in between. Written as DNA, the CDR3 is TGTGCCAGCAGCTTAGTCCTCCACAAGCAGTACTTC. Translation gives CASSLVLHKQYF.

About this clonotype itself: At one end, the junction sequence differs from germline, possibly due to a read error. This chain links TRBV5-1 with TRBJ1-2; no clear D. The CDR3 runs 14 residues. Per germline, CDR1 SGHRS and CDR2 YFSETQ. The CDR3 DNA sequence: TGCGCCGGCAGCTTGGCCGTCCAGCTCTATGGCTACACCTTC. Translated, it gives CAGSLAVQLYGYTF.

In regard to this clonotype: The junction shows a germline mismatch at one end, possibly a read error. V is TRBV4-1 and J is TRBJ1-1; unclear D gene. This CDR3 region has 15 residues. Germline assignment: CDR1 MGHRA and CDR2 YSYEKL. CDR3 loop: CPSSQDLVVNTEAFF. The CDR3 coding sequence is TGCCCCAGCAGTCAAGATCTTGTTGTGAACACTGAAGCTTTCTTT.

A remark on this clonotype: A read error may produce the germline difference seen at one junction end. The chain couples TRBV4-1 to TRBJ2-7; 9 nucleotides line up with TRBD2. The CDR3 length is 15 residues. Germline V gives CDR1 MGHRA, CDR2 YSYEKL. The CDR3 sequence: CASSPGPSGEYEQHF. The CDR3 DNA reads as TGCGCCAGCAGCCCTGGACCTAGCGGGGAGTACGAGCAGCACTTC.

In this sample, this clonotype is hyperexpanded (1% or more). The chain couples TRBV29-1 to TRBJ1-2; D unresolved. Trimming left V 5 bases short and J 4 bases short, with 14 bases between. The germline V gene has CDR1 SQVTM and CDR2 ANQGSEA. The CDR3 is 13 residues long. This chain's CDR3 is CSVLQTGAYGYTF. CDR3 nucleotide sequence: TGCAGCGTTCTCCAGACGGGAGCCTATGGCTACACCTTC.